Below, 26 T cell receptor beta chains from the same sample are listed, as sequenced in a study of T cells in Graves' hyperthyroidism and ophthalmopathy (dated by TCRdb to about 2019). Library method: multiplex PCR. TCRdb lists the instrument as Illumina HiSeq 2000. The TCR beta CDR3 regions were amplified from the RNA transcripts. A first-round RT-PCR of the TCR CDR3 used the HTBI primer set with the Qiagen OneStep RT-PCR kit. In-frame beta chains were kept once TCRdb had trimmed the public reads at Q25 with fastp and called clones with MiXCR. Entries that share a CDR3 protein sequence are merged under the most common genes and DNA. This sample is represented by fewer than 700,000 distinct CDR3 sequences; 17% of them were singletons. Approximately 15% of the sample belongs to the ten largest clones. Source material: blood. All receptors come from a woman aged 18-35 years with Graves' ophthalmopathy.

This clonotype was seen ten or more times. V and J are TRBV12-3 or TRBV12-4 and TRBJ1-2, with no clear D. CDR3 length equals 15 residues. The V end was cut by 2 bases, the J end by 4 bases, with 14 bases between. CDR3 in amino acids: CASSLFREGLYGYTF. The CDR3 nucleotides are TGTGCCAGCAGTTTATTTCGGGAGGGCCTCTATGGCTACACCTTC.

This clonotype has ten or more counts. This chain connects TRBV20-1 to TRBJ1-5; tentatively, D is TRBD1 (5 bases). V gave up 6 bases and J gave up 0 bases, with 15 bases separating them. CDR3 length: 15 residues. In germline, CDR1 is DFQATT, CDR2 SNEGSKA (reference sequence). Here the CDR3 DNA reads TGCAGTGCGAGCACTCGCGACAGTAGCAATCAGCCCCAGCATTTT. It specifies CSASTRDSSNQPQHF.

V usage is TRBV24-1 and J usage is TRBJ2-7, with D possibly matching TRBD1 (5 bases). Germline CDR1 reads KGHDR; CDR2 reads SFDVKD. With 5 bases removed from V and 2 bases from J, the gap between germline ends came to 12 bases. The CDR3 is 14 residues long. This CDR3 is CATSAPGHPYEQYF. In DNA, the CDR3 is TGTGCCACCAGTGCACCAGGGCATCCCTACGAGCAGTACTTC.

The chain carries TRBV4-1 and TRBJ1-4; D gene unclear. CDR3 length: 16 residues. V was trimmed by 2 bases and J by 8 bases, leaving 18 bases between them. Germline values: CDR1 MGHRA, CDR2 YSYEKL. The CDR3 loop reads CASSQTGWRVGEKLFF. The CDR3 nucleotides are TGCGCCAGCAGCCAAACGGGGTGGAGGGTAGGGGAAAAACTGTTTTTT.

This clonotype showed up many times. CDR3 in amino acids: CASSARLMNTEAFF. The CDR3 DNA follows: TGTGCCAGCTCCGCCAGGCTCATGAACACTGAAGCTTTCTTT. The chain is built from TRBV18 and TRBJ1-1; no clear D. Trimming shortened V by 6 bases and J by 0 bases, and 11 bases separated the two germline ends. The germline CDR1 and CDR2 sequences are KGHSH and LQKENI. This CDR3 spans 14 amino acids.

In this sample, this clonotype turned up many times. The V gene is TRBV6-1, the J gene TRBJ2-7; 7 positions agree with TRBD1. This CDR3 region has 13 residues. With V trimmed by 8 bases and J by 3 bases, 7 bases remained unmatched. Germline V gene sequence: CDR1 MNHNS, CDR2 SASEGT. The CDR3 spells CASAMDRFYEQYF. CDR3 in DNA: TGTGCCAGCGCCATGGACAGGTTCTACGAGCAGTACTTC.

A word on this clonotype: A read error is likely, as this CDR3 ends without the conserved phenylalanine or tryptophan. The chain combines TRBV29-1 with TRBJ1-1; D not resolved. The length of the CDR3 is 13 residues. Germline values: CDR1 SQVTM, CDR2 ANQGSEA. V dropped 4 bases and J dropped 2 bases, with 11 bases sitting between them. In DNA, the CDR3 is TGCAGCGTTGCCTGGGGTACAAACACTGAAGCTTTCTCT. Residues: CSVAWGTNTEAFS.

For the CDR3, the DNA is TGCGCCAGCAGCGTTGAGGGTTCGCGAACTGAAGCTTTCTTT. Translation: CASSVEGSRTEAFF. The genes are TRBV5-1 and TRBJ1-1, with unresolved D. Germline CDR1 and CDR2: SGHRS and YFSETQ. Between the trimmed V and J ends, which lost 4 bases and 5 bases, there was a span of 15 bases. CDR3 size: 14 residues.

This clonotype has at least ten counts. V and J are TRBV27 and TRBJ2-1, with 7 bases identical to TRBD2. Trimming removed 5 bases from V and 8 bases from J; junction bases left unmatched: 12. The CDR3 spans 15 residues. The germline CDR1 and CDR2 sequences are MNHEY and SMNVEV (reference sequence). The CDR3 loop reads CASSPAGTAGDEQFF. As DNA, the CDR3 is TGTGCCAGCAGTCCTGCGGGAACGGCGGGGGATGAGCAGTTCTTC.

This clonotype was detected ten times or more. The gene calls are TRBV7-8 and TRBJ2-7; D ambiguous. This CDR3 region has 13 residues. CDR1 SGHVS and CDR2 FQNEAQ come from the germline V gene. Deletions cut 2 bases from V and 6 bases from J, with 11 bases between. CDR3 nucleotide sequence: TGTGCCAGCAGCTTAAGGACCCCGGGCGAGCAGTACTTC. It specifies CASSLRTPGEQYF.

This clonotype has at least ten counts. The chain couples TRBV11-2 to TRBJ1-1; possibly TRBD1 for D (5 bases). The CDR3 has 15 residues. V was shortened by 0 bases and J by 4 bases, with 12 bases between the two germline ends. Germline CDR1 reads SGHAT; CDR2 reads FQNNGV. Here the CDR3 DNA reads TGTGCCAGCAGCTTAGAGGGGCGTCGTGGCACTGAAGCTTTCTTT. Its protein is CASSLEGRRGTEAFF.

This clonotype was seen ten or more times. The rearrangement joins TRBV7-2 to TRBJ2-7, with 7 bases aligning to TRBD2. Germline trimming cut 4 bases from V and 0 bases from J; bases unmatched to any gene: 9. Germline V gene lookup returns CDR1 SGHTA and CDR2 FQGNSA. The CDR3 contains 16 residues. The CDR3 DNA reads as TGTGCCAGCAGCTGGAGAAGCGGGGTAACCTCCTACGAGCAGTACTTC. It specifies CASSWRSGVTSYEQYF.

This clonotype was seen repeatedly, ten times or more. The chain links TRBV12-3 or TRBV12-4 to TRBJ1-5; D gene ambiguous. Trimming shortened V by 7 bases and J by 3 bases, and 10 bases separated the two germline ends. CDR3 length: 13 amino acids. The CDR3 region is CASNKQNNQPQHF. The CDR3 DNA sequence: TGTGCCAGCAATAAACAGAACAATCAGCCCCAGCATTTT.

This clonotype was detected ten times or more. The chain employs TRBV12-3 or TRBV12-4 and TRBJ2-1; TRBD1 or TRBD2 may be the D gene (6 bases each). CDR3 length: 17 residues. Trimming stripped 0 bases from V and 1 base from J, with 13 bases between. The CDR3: CASSLALWGASYNEQFF. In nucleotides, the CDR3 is TGTGCCAGCAGTTTAGCGCTGTGGGGGGCTTCCTACAATGAGCAGTTCTTC.

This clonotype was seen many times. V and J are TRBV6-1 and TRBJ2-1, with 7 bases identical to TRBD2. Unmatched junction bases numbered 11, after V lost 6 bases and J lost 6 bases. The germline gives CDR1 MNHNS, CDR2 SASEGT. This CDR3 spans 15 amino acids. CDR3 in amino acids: CASSILGGGVNEQFF. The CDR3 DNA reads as TGTGCCAGCAGCATCTTGGGCGGGGGAGTCAATGAGCAGTTCTTC.

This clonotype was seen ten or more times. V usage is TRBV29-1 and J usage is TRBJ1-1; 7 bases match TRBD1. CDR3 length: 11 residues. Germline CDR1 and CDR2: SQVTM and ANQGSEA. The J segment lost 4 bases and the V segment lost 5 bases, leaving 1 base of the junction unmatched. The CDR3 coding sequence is TGCAGCGTTAACAGGGGCACTGAAGCTTTCTTT. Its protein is CSVNRGTEAFF.

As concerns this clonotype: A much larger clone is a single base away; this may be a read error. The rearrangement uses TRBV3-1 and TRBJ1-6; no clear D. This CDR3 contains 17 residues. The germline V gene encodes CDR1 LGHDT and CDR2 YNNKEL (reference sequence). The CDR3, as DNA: TGTACCAGCAGCCAAGATCGTAGGGAGGCCCCAAATTCACCCCTCCACTTT. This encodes CTSSQDRREAPNSPLHF. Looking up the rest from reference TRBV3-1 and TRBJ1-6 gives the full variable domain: DTAVSQTPKYLVTQMGNDKSIKCEQNLGHDTMYWYKQDSKKFLKIMFSYNNKELIINETVPNRFSPKSPDKAHLNLHINSLELGDSAVYFCTSSQDRREAPNSPLHFGNGTRLTVT.

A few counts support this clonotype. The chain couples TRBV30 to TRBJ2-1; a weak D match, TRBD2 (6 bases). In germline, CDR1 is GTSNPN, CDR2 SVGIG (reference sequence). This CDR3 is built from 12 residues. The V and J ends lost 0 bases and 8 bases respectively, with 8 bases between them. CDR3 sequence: CAWSVTSYEQFF. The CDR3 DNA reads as TGTGCCTGGAGTGTAACTAGCTATGAGCAGTTCTTC.

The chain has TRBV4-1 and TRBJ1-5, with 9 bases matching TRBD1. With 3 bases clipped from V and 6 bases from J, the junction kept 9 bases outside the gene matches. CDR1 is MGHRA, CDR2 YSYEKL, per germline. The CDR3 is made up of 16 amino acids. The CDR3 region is CASSQVQGAISQPQHF. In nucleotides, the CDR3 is TGCGCCAGCAGCCAGGTACAGGGGGCAATAAGTCAGCCCCAGCATTTT.

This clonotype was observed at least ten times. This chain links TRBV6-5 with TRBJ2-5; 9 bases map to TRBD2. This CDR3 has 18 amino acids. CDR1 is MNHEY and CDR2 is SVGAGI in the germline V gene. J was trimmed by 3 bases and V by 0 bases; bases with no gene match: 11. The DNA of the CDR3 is TGTGCCAGCAGTTACTCTGGTAGCGGGGGTCAATTCGAAGAGACCCAGTACTTC. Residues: CASSYSGSGGQFEETQYF.

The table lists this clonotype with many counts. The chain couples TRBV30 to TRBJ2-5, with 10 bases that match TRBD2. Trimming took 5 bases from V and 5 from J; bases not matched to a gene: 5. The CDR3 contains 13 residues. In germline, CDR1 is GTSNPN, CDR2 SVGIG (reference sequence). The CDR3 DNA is TGTGCCTGGGAAAAACTAGCGGGGGAGACCCAGTACTTC. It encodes CAWEKLAGETQYF.

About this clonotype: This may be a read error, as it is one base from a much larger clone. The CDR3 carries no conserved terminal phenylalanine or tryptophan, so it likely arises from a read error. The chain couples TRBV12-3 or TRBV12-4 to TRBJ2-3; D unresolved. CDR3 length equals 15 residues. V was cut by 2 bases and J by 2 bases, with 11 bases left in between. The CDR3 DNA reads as TGTGCCAGCAGTTTAATTAGCCCAAACACAGATACGCAGTATCTT. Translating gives CASSLISPNTDTQYL.

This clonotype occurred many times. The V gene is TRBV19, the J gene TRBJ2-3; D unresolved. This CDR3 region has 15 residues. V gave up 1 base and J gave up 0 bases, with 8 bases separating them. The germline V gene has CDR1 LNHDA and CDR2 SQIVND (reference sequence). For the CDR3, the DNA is TGTGCCAGTAGTATAGGAGTTCCCAGCACAGATACGCAGTATTTT. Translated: CASSIGVPSTDTQYF.

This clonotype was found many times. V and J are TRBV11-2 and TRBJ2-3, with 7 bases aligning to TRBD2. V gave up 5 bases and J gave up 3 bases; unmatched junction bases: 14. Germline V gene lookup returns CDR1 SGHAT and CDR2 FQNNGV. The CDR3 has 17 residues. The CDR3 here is CASSLPTGGRRTDTQYF. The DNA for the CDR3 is TGTGCCAGCAGCCTGCCGACGGGGGGAAGGAGGACAGATACGCAGTATTTT.

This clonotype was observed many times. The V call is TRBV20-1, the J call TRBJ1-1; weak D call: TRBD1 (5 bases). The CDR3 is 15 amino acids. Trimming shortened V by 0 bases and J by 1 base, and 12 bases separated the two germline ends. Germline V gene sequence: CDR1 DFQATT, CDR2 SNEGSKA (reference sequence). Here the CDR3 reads CSARDSWGGNTEAFF. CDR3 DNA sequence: TGCAGTGCTAGAGATAGCTGGGGGGGGAACACTGAAGCTTTCTTT.

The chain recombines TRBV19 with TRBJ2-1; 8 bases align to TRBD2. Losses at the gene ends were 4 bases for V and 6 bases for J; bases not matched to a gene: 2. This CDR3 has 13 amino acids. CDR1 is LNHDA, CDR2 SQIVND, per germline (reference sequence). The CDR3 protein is CASSTAGANEQFF. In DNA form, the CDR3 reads TGTGCCAGTAGTACAGCGGGAGCCAATGAGCAGTTCTTC. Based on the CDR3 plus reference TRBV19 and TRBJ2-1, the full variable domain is DGGITQSPKYLFRKEGQNVTLSCEQNLNHDAMYWYRQDPGQGLRLIYYSQIVNDFQKGDIAEGYSVSREKKESFPLTVTSAQKNPTAFYLCASSTAGANEQFFGPGTRLTVL.